These 6 T cell receptor beta chains came from one sample sequenced in a study of cytomegalovirus exposure and HLA in healthy donors. PCR used 60 Vbeta primers and 13 Jbeta primers. The assay was immunoSEQ multiplex PCR, and TCRdb's table has in-frame clones only and misses some. The sample gives over 150,000 clones, 60% to 80% of which show up once; under 15% is in the top ten. Sequencing input: PBMCs. The origin of the receptors is a woman aged 45-65 years in good health and CMV-seropositive.

This clone was picked up a small number of times. The chain combines TRBV6-4 with TRBJ1-3; D is perhaps TRBD1 (5 bases). The CDR3 is 13 amino acids. Deletions cut 8 bases from V and 1 base from J, with 9 bases between. Germline V gene sequence: CDR1 MRHNA, CDR2 SNTAGT. The CDR3 loop is CASLGVSGNTIYF. The CDR3, as DNA: TGTGCCAGCCTAGGGGTGTCTGGAAACACCATATATTTT.

V gene TRBV5-6 combines with J gene TRBJ1-4; 9 bases are shared with TRBD1. The trim removed 4 bases at V and 7 bases at J, leaving 11 bases unmatched. The CDR3 consists of 16 residues. Per germline, CDR1 SGHDT and CDR2 YYEEEE. The DNA for the CDR3 is TGTGCCAGCAGCCAGTGGGGGACAGGGAGGACTGAAAAACTGTTTTTT. Protein: CASSQWGTGRTEKLFF. Complete variable domain (other parts from reference TRBV5-6 and TRBJ1-4): DAGVTQSPTHLIKTRGQQVTLRCSPKSGHDTVSWYQQALGQGPQFIFQYYEEEERQRGNFPDRFSGHQFPNYSSELNVNALLLGDSALYLCASSQWGTGRTEKLFFGSGTQLSVL.

V gene TRBV27 combines with J gene TRBJ2-2; TRBD1 aligns across 9 bases. CDR1 MNHEY and CDR2 SMNVEV come from the germline V gene (reference sequence). The CDR3 contains 14 residues. The V gene end was trimmed by 7 bases and the J gene end by 7 bases; junction bases not matched to a gene: 7. The DNA of the CDR3 is TGTGCCAGCAACCTGGGACAGGGAGGCGGGGAGCTGTTTTTT. Translating gives CASNLGQGGGELFF.

The gene calls are TRBV7-6 and TRBJ2-7; 7 nucleotides line up with TRBD1. After removal of 6 bases from V and 1 base from J, the junction contained 12 bases not matched to a gene. Germline V CDR1 and CDR2: SGHVS, FNYEAQ. The CDR3 spans 16 residues. The DNA of the CDR3 is TGTGCCAGCAGTACCGACAGGGTAGGATTTTCCTACGAGCAGTACTTC. Amino acid sequence: CASSTDRVGFSYEQYF.

The chain has TRBV10-3 and TRBJ1-2; D is possibly TRBD1 (6 bases). The CDR3 covers 15 residues. V shed 3 bases and J shed 4 bases, with 15 bases lying between them. Germline V gene data show CDR1 as ENHRY and CDR2 as SYGVKD. The DNA of the CDR3 is TGTGCCATCAGTGATAGTAGGGGGTACTTCTATGGCTACACCTTC. Translated, it gives CAISDSRGYFYGYTF.

The sample holds one count of this clone. This sequence joins TRBV2 and TRBJ2-1, with D maybe TRBD2 (6 bases). The germline V gene encodes CDR1 SNHLY and CDR2 FYNNEI. V shed 8 bases and J shed 4 bases, with 12 bases lying between them. The CDR3 extends over 13 amino acids. CDR3: CASVGLLYNEQFF. The CDR3 coding sequence is TGTGCCAGCGTGGGACTCCTATACAATGAGCAGTTCTTC.